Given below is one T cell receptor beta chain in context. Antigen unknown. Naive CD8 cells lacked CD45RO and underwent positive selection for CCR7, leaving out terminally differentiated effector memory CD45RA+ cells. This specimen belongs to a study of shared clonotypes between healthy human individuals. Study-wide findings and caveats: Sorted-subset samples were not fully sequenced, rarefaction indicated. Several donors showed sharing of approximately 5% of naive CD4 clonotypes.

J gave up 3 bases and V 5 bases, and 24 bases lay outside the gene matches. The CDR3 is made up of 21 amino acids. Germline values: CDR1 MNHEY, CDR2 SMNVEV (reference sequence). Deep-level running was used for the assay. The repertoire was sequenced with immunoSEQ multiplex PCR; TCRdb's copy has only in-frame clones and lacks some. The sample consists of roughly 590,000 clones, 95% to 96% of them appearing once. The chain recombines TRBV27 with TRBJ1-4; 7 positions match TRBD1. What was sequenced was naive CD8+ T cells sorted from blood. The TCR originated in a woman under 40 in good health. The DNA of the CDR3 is TGTGCCAGCAGTGCCCCCGGGACAGACCTCCCGGAGGTCTCTGCTAATGAAAAACTGTTTTTT. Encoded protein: CASSAPGTDLPEVSANEKLFF. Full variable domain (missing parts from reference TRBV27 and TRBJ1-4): EAQVTQNPRYLITVTGKKLTVTCSQNMNHEYMSWYRQDPGLGLRQIYYSMNVEVTDKGDVPEGYKVSRKEKRNFPLILESPSPNQTSLYFCASSAPGTDLPEVSANEKLFFGSGTQLSVL.